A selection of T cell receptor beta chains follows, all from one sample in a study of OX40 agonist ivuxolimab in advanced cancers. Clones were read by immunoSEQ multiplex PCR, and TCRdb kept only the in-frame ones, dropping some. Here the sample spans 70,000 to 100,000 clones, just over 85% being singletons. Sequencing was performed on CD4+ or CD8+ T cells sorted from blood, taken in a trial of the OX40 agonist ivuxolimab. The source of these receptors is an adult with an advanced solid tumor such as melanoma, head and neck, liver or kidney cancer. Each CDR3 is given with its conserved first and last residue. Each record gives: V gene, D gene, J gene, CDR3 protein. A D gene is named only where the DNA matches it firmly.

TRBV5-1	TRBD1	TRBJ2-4	CASSDRDRDSKNIQYF
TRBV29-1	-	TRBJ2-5	CSVGETRETQYF
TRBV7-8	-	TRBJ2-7	CASSLGLGEQYF
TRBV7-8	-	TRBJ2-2	CASSAQRKYTDNTGELFF
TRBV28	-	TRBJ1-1	CASSGQLMNTEAFF
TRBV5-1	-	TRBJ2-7	CASRLGQGSVHF
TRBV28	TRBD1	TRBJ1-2	CASSKGQGYGYTF
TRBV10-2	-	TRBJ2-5	CASSPDPARTQYF
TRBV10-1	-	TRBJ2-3	CASSEPGVTDTQYF
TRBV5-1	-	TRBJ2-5	CASSLAGTQETQYF
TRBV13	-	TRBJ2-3	CASSHSSERSTDTQYF
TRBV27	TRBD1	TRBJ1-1	CASSFLGGEIRTEAFF
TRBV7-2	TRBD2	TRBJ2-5	CASRPMGGGRQETQYF
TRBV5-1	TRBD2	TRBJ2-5	CASSLAFGLAAMAQYF
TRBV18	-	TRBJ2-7	CASSPGTYTYEQYF
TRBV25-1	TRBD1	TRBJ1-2	CASSDPGQRTGGYTF
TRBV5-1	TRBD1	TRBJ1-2	CASSLARDRANYGYTF
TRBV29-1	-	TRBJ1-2	CSVEEPRGLYTF
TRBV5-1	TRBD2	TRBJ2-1	CASSSPGRGSYNEQFF
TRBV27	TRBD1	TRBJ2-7	CASSAFDRVSSYEQYF
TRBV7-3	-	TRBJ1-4	CASSLNEKLFF
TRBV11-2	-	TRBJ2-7	CASSSLRGEQYF
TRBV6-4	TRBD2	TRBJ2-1	CASSDSPSQRGAYNEQFF
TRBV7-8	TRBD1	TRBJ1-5	CASSSQGPQPQHF
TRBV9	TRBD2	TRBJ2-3	CASSPGRAISTDTQYF
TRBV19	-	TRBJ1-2	CASSRELREGYTF
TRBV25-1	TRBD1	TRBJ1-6	CASSFSGTEPSSPLHF
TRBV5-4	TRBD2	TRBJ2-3	CASSFGTSVGTDTQYF
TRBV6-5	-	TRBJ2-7	CASRDTRYEQYF
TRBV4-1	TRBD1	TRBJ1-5	CASSQGQGGQPQHF
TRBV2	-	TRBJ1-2	CASREDSDGYTF
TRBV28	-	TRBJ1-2	CASRERGGADGYTF
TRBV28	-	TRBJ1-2	CASSSHGRGGYTF
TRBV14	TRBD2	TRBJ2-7	CASSGATRTSEQYF
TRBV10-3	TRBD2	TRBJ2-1	CAISPGLAANEQFF
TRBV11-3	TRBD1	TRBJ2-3	CASSSGQPGDTQYF
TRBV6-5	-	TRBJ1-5	CASSSPNLGQPQHF
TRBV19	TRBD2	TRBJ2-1	CATEGLAGGLKQFF
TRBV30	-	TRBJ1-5	CAWSRGEDQPQHF
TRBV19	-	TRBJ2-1	CASSMDIAPRVGQQFF
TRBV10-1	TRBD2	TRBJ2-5	CASEAPGLASGKETQYF
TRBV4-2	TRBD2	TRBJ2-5	CASSQEGTSGGGQETQYF
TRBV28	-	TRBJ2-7	CASSRGTGRGSTYEQYF
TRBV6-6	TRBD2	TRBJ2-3	CASSRSGVDTQYF
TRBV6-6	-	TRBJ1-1	CASSYAVTEAFF
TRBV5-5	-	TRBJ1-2	CASSLGALTGARFYGYTF
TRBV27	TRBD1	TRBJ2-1	CASSFIGQGRDEQFF
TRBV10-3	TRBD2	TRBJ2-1	CAIRVTSGDNEQFF
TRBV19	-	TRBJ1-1	CASSPPGPIITEAFF
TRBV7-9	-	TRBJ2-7	CASSLGPSGAYEQYF
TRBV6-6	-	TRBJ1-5	CASSYNSNQPQHF
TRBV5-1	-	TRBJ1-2	CASSAGRLYGYTF
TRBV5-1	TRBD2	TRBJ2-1	CASSLAGLAGGQGEQFF
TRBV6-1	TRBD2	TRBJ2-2	CASSASGEANTGELFF
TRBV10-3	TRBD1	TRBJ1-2	CAIEDRDRGRRGYTF
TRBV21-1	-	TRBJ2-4	CANQDRDAKNIQYF
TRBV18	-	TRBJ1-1	CASSPMQGEGNTEAFF